This T cell receptor (beta chain) was documented in a study of metastatic and nonmetastatic thyroid tumors. This clone was detected ten times or more. Its antigen is undetermined. Study findings and constraints: The reported finding was significantly higher TCR beta diversity in malignant thyroid tumors relative to benign nodules, in blood and tumor.

Prior to thyroid surgery, none of the patients had received any treatment. In the source study's methods: The study built a papillary thyroid cancer distant-metastasis classifier from CDR3 differences across clinicopathological groups. TCRdb re-called clones from the PCR reads using MiXCR. In this record, the V and J calls reflect TCRdb's handling and not the investigators' own analysis. The sample consists of about 34,000 clones, about a sixth of them appearing once. This receptor was taken from a female donor with papillary thyroid cancer or a benign thyroid nodule (not recorded which). Some clones in this sample may be carry-over from other donors' samples. Source material: blood.

The CDR3 sequence: CASSEGRGGQGGYTF. CDR3 DNA sequence: TGTGCCAGCAGTGAAGGCAGGGGAGGTCAGGGTGGCTACACCTTC. V and J are TRBV2 and TRBJ1-2, with a possible D match to TRBD1 (6 bases). Germline values: CDR1 SNHLY, CDR2 FYNNEI. Trimming pared 1 base from V and 7 bases from J, leaving 16 bases between. The CDR3 contains 15 residues.